These 13 T cell receptor beta chains came from one sample sequenced in a study of beta chain features in type 1 diabetes. Every isolated RNA sample was fully reverse transcribed, so sequencing captured expressed TCRB transcripts. Some clones are missing from TCRdb's copy, which holds only in-frame ones; the method was immunoSEQ multiplex PCR. The sample includes 810,000 or so clones, 17% of them seen just once. The specimen was naive CD4+ T cells from blood. These receptors originate from a woman under 30 in good health.

The chain is built from TRBV20-1 and TRBJ1-5, with 9 bases lining up with TRBD1. The germline V gene encodes CDR1 DFQATT and CDR2 SNEGSKA (reference sequence). This CDR3 has 11 amino acids. J gave up 6 bases and V 6 bases, and 0 bases lay outside the gene matches. The CDR3 is CSAGQGQPQHF. CDR3 nucleotide sequence: TGCAGTGCGGGACAGGGTCAGCCCCAGCATTTT.

This clone came up a few times. This rearrangement joins TRBV6-6 to TRBJ2-1; tentatively, D is TRBD2 (6 bases). From germline, CDR1 is MNHNY and CDR2 SVGAGI (reference sequence). The V end was cut by 10 bases, the J end by 4 bases, with 17 bases between. This CDR3 region has 14 residues. CDR3 DNA: TGTGCCACCAGCGGGCGGGTGCTGTACAATGAGCAGTTCTTC. Protein: CATSGRVLYNEQFF.

This clone turned up a few times. The CDR3 bases are TGTGCCAGCAGCAGAAGCGGGATTAAAAACAATGAGCAGTTCTTC. It codes for CASSRSGIKNNEQFF. The chain couples TRBV7-6 to TRBJ2-1; TRBD2 agrees at 7 bases. The CDR3 covers 15 residues. With V trimmed by 5 bases and J by 5 bases, 9 bases remained unmatched. Germline assignment: CDR1 SGHVS and CDR2 FNYEAQ.

This clone occurred a few times. The CDR3 loop is CASSQLRSTEAFF. For the CDR3, the DNA is TGCGCCAGCAGCCAATTAAGGAGCACTGAAGCTTTCTTT. The chain couples TRBV4-3 to TRBJ1-1; D is unclear. The CDR3 length is 13 residues. The germline CDR1 and CDR2 sequences are LGHNA and YSLEER. The ends were cut back, 2 bases at V and 4 bases at J, with 8 bases in the middle.

The CDR3 DNA is TGTGCCAGCAGGCGGGAGTTCGCCGGGGAGCTGTTTTTT. Residues: CASRREFAGELFF. V gene TRBV9 combines with J gene TRBJ2-2, with 7 bases fitting TRBD2. Germline loops: CDR1 SGDLS, CDR2 YYNGEE. V dropped 5 bases and J dropped 6; count of bases not matched to a gene: 4. There are 13 residues in the CDR3.

This clone was detected a few times. This chain connects TRBV4-3 to TRBJ2-2, with a weak D call TRBD2 (6 bases). The CDR3 is 15 amino acids. Germline V gene sequence: CDR1 LGHNA, CDR2 YSLEER. Trimming took off 4 bases at V and 5 bases at J, with 14 bases between the two ends. The CDR3 DNA reads as TGCGCCAGCAGCCCCGTCCCGGGAGCTACCGGGGAGCTGTTTTTT. It specifies CASSPVPGATGELFF.

The chain uses TRBV27 and TRBJ1-1; D gene uncertain. CDR3 length equals 14 residues. CDR1 is MNHEY and CDR2 is SMNVEV in the germline V gene (reference sequence). The V and J ends lost 7 bases and 1 base respectively, with 13 bases between them. CDR3 sequence: CASKEATKNTEAFF. The CDR3 coding sequence is TGTGCCAGCAAAGAAGCGACAAAGAACACTGAAGCTTTCTTT.

Ten or more counts support this clone. This chain uses TRBV13 with TRBJ2-1; D is unresolved. Germline-derived CDR1 and CDR2 are PRHDT and FYEKMQ (reference sequence). The CDR3 runs 15 residues. V shed 4 bases and J shed 8 bases, with 18 bases lying between them. The DNA of the CDR3 is TGTGCCAGCAGCTCAGCCCTGGACGGCCGCTATGAGCAGTTCTTC. This gives the protein CASSSALDGRYEQFF.

The CDR3 protein is CASSPPTGATGEQYF. CDR3 DNA: TGTGCCAGCTCACCACCGACAGGGGCCACCGGGGAGCAGTACTTC. The chain employs TRBV18 and TRBJ2-7; 8 nucleotides match TRBD1. This CDR3 spans 15 amino acids. The trim removed 0 bases at V and 7 bases at J, leaving 8 bases unmatched. Germline loops: CDR1 KGHSH, CDR2 LQKENI.

This clone was recorded a few times. V is TRBV5-1 and J is TRBJ1-5; 9 positions match TRBD1. Germline values: CDR1 SGHRS, CDR2 YFSETQ. Losses at the gene ends were 4 bases for V and 7 bases for J; bases not matched to a gene: 12. The CDR3 runs to 16 residues. DNA of the CDR3: TGCGCCAGCAGCCCCGGATCGACAGGGGGAAGGCAGCCCCAGCATTTT. This sequence encodes CASSPGSTGGRQPQHF.

The rearrangement links TRBV2 to TRBJ2-3, with 14 bases lining up with TRBD2. Germline V gives CDR1 SNHLY, CDR2 FYNNEI. The J segment lost 4 bases and the V segment lost 5 bases, leaving 5 bases of the junction unmatched. The CDR3 runs to 16 residues. The CDR3 sequence is CASSRLAGGFSDTQYF. Here the CDR3 DNA reads TGTGCCAGCAGTAGACTAGCGGGAGGGTTCTCAGATACGCAGTATTTT.

The J gene is TRBJ1-1, the V gene TRBV11-2; 11 bases line up with TRBD1. V dropped 3 bases and J dropped 4; count of bases not matched to a gene: 1. The CDR3 loop spans 14 amino acids. Germline CDR1 SGHAT, CDR2 FQNNGV. The CDR3 protein is CASSFGTGGTEAFF. For the CDR3, the DNA is TGTGCCAGCAGCTTCGGGACAGGGGGCACTGAAGCTTTCTTT.

V usage is TRBV7-8 and J usage is TRBJ2-2, with D possibly TRBD2 on 5 matching bases. With 3 bases removed from V and 3 bases from J, the gap between germline ends came to 11 bases. This CDR3 is built from 15 residues. CDR1 is SGHVS, CDR2 FQNEAQ, per germline. As DNA, the CDR3 is TGTGCCAGCAGCTTTGAACCTAGCTACACCGGGGAGCTGTTTTTT. This gives the protein CASSFEPSYTGELFF. The variable domain in full, with the rest retrieved from reference TRBV7-8 and TRBJ2-2, is GAGVSQSPRYKVAKRGQDVALRCDPISGHVSLFWYQQALGQGPEFLTYFQNEAQLDKSGLPSDRFFAERPEGSVSTLKIQRTQQEDSAVYLCASSFEPSYTGELFFGEGSRLTVL.